Listed here are 13 T cell receptor beta chains from one sample, sequenced in a study of immune evolution from preneoplasia to lung adenocarcinoma (dated by TCRdb to about 2021). Library creation used the immunoSEQ multiplex PCR assay. The source is immuneACCESS, and TCRdb retained only in-frame sequences with V and J called. Part of the clones is not carried over; for the studies checked, unresolved V genes explain less than half of this, and the remainder is unexplained. The table for this sample lists 10,000 or so clones; approximately 90% of them were counted only once. The top ten clones comprise less than 3.5% of the sample. Sequencing was carried out using FFPE invasive lung adenocarcinoma tissue. The sample's cell subset or site label is to be understood as: frankly invasive lung adenocarcinoma (ADC). Receptors originate from a person aged 65-85 years with invasive lung adenocarcinoma. Some clones in this sample may be carry-over from other donors' samples.

The CDR3 DNA follows: TGTGCCAGCAAAAGCCGGGACAGGCCCTCCGAGCAGTACTTC. It encodes CASKSRDRPSEQYF. This sequence joins TRBV6-5 and TRBJ2-7, with 8 bases identical to TRBD1. Germline V CDR1 and CDR2: MNHEY, SVGAGI. CDR3 length: 14 residues. J was trimmed by 6 bases and V by 7 bases; bases with no gene match: 11.

This chain connects TRBV29-1 to TRBJ1-1, with 7 bases aligning to TRBD1. V was pared by 4 bases and J by 1 base, with 3 bases of the junction left unmatched. CDR3 length equals 13 residues. Germline lookup yields CDR1 SQVTM and CDR2 ANQGSEA. The CDR3 loop is CSVGDSWNTEAFF. Written as DNA, the CDR3 is TGCAGCGTTGGGGACAGTTGGAACACTGAAGCTTTCTTT.

The V call is TRBV30, the J call TRBJ1-2; perhaps TRBD1 as D (6 bases). The CDR3 is 13 amino acids. The germline gives CDR1 GTSNPN, CDR2 SVGIG (reference sequence). Deletions cut 3 bases from V and 4 bases from J, with 12 bases between. CDR3 sequence reads: CAWSTRGGYGYTF. DNA of the CDR3: TGTGCCTGGAGCACCCGAGGGGGCTATGGCTACACCTTC.

Here the CDR3 DNA reads TGTGCCAGCAGTCTAGGGGGGGGTGTGGGGTACGAGCAGTACTTC. It codes for CASSLGGGVGYEQYF. The chain is built from TRBV27 and TRBJ2-7; tentative D call: TRBD2 (7 bases). This CDR3 has 15 residues. Germline V CDR1 and CDR2: MNHEY, SMNVEV (reference sequence). Trimming took off 5 bases at V and 4 bases at J, with 18 bases between the two ends.

V is TRBV18 and J is TRBJ2-1, with TRBD2 identical over 14 bases. The CDR3 spans 16 residues. Germline CDR1 is KGHSH and CDR2 is LQKENI. After removal of 3 bases from V and 9 bases from J, the junction contained 7 bases not matched to a gene. This chain's CDR3 is CASSPTSGRAGSEQFF. The CDR3 region has the DNA TGTGCCAGCTCACCGACTAGCGGGAGGGCCGGTAGTGAGCAGTTCTTC.

This chain connects TRBV5-1 to TRBJ1-4; D is uncertain. This CDR3 is built from 14 residues. In germline, CDR1 is SGHRS, CDR2 YFSETQ. Trimming stripped 0 bases from V and 2 bases from J, with 5 bases between. As DNA, the CDR3 is TGCGCCAGCAGCTTGGCACAGACTAATGAAAAACTGTTTTTT. Its protein product is CASSLAQTNEKLFF.

This chain joins TRBV5-5 and TRBJ1-4; D is perhaps TRBD1 (6 bases). This CDR3 is 15 amino acids long. The V gene's germline CDR1 is SGHKS and CDR2 YYEKEE (reference sequence). V shed 1 base and J shed 7 bases, with 14 bases lying between them. In DNA, the CDR3 is TGTGCCAGCAGCTTGTTAGGGGGGTTAGGTGAAAAACTGTTTTTT. Its translation is CASSLLGGLGEKLFF.

V gene TRBV6-5 combines with J gene TRBJ2-7, with D possibly called TRBD1 or TRBD2 (5 bases each). Trimming took off 4 bases at V and 3 bases at J, with 13 bases between the two ends. The CDR3 has 14 residues. Germline V gene sequence: CDR1 MNHEY, CDR2 SVGAGI. The CDR3 loop reads CASSFTGTSYEQYF. CDR3 nucleotides: TGTGCCAGCAGTTTCACCGGGACCAGCTACGAGCAGTACTTC.

The V and J genes are TRBV4-2 and TRBJ1-1; 8 bases align to TRBD1. With V trimmed by 1 base and J by 2 bases, 3 bases remained unmatched. Germline V CDR1 and CDR2: LGHNA, YNFKEQ. This CDR3 is 15 amino acids long. The CDR3 coding sequence is TGTGCCAGCAGCCAAGCAGGACAGGGTAACACTGAAGCTTTCTTT. Protein: CASSQAGQGNTEAFF.

CDR3 sequence reads: CASSLWVEREKLFF. The CDR3 DNA follows: TGTGCCAGTAGCCTCTGGGTAGAGCGTGAAAAACTGTTTTTT. The chain couples TRBV19 to TRBJ1-4, with D uncertain. The V gene lost 6 bases and the J gene lost 7 bases, with 15 bases spanning the gap. The CDR3 runs 14 residues. Germline V gives CDR1 LNHDA, CDR2 SQIVND (reference sequence).

The chain employs TRBV5-1 and TRBJ1-2; D may be TRBD1 (5 bases). The V gene's germline CDR1 is SGHRS and CDR2 YFSETQ. This CDR3 spans 13 amino acids. With 5 bases removed from V and 5 bases from J, the gap between germline ends came to 13 bases. CDR3 sequence: CASRAGTVYGYTF. The CDR3 DNA is TGCGCCAGCAGGGCCGGGACCGTTTATGGCTACACCTTC. Full variable domain (rest looked up from reference TRBV5-1 and TRBJ1-2): KAGVTQTPRYLIKTRGQQVTLSCSPISGHRSVSWYQQTPGQGLQFLFEYFSETQRNKGNFPGRFSGRQFSNSRSEMNVSTLELGDSALYLCASRAGTVYGYTFGSGTRLTVV.

The genes are TRBV2 and TRBJ2-1; the match to TRBD2 covers 10 bases. The CDR3 is 16 residues long. V lost 3 bases to trimming and J lost 3 bases; unmatched junction nucleotides: 5. Germline lookup yields CDR1 SNHLY and CDR2 FYNNEI. CDR3 sequence (DNA): TGTGCCAGCAGTGACCCGGCTAGCGGGAGCTACAATGAGCAGTTCTTC. Translated: CASSDPASGSYNEQFF.

The chain employs TRBV27 and TRBJ1-2; D perhaps matches TRBD1 (5 bases). Germline V lookup: CDR1 MNHEY, CDR2 SMNVEV (reference sequence). Trimming pared 5 bases from V and 7 bases from J, leaving 29 bases between. This CDR3 has 18 amino acids. The CDR3 DNA sequence: TGTGCCAGCAGTCTAACCGGGACCCCCTTTACAAGGAGGAGTGGCTACACCTTC. Amino acids: CASSLTGTPFTRRSGYTF.